What follows describes a single T cell receptor beta chain. It lacks a known antigen. Base qualities were left out, and no much larger clone turns up one base away. CDR1 LNHDA and CDR2 SQIVND are derived from the germline V gene (reference sequence). The junction shows trimming of 0 bases on V and 7 bases on J, plus 6 bases between the germline ends. Reading from cysteine to phenylalanine, the CDR3 counts 13 amino acids. The kept DNA is CDR3 alone, 39 bases in frame from the first base. Genomic DNA was used for TRB sequencing, which was performed with the immunoSEQ assay at survey resolution or with the hsTCRB kit. The study's own analysis went as follows. The immunoSEQ software was used for initial read processing, and the LymphoSeq R package was used for repertoire analyses. Clonality was computed as 1 minus normalized Shannon entropy, and a Gini coefficient was also calculated for each TRB dataset. Phenotypes of unsorted samples were inferred by mapping TRB sequences from sorted subsets of the recipient or donor onto the same recipient's unsorted samples. TCRdb re-hosts the immuneACCESS table, in-frame sequences only. Its copies lack some clones; in the studies checked, an unresolved V gene accounts for under half of them, and the cause for the rest is not known. The V and J calls and clone size were taken over from that table, and D and trimming were inferred from the DNA. The sample includes approximately 23,000 clones, with approximately 97% observed a single time. The ten top clones hold roughly 0.15% of the sample.

The data are from a study of T cells after posttransplantation cyclophosphamide (dated by TCRdb to the mid-2010s). Context from the whole study: T cell repertoire reconstitution was tracked by TRB sequencing after myeloablative bone marrow transplantation in which posttransplantation cyclophosphamide was used as GVHD prophylaxis. Antigen receptor sequencing was done on samples from about 38 PTCy-treated patients and from approximately 15 related bone marrow donors of those patients. Blood from all 34 PTCy patients who had 1-year posttransplant specimens underwent TRB sequencing. TRB sequencing was also done on up to roughly 3 additional blood samples from 2 to 5.2 years after transplant in 3 patients, and on pretransplant blood from a handful of patients. Because TRA and TRB clonality correlated tightly in fewer than 10 samples, the subsequent TCR analyses were limited to TRB only. Public TRB sequences were searched against a database of over 3,600 sequences associated with responses to pathogens, tumor antigens, self-antigens and alloantigens. On the study overall, not on this receptor specifically: The TRB repertoires of T cells infiltrating skin or GI tract showed only limited overlap with the TRB repertoires of T cells in blood. Donor-recipient similarity was low at 1-2 months but rose over the first year, and later blood repertoires were often dominated by donor CD8+ memory clones. Across about 40 patients, TRB clonality was highly associated with recipient CMV seropositivity and CMV reactivation, and PTCy diversity was similar to diversity in CNI/methotrexate controls.

To count as naive, T cells had to be viable CD3+CD4+ or CD3+CD8+ cells with a CCR7+CD45RA+CD45RO-CD95-CD27+CD28+ profile. Related bone marrow donors provided peripheral blood samples on the day of marrow donation. Peripheral blood and bone marrow mononuclear cells were isolated by Ficoll-Hypaque density centrifugation and cryopreserved. Sorting of CD4+ and CD8+ T cells, including naive and memory subsets, was performed by FACS on a FACSAria II. This clonotype was sampled from a man aged 45-60 years in good health, CMV-negative, and a related stem cell transplant donor. Sample: naive CD4+ T cells sorted from PBMCs. The V and J genes are TRBV19 and TRBJ1-4; TRBD1 could be the D gene, as 6 bases match. The CDR3 reads as follows: CASSIDRGEKLFF. The nucleotide sequence is TGTGCCAGTAGTATAGACAGGGGTGAAAAACTGTTTTTT.